This T cell receptor (beta chain) was identified in a study of T cell repertoires in cytomegalovirus infection. Study results and caveats: Using cumulative public TCR beta family frequency, the authors identified those who carried CMV together with the relevant HLA.

With regard to this clonotype: Its cognate antigen is unknown.

Per germline, CDR1 MNHEY and CDR2 SVGEGT. Trimming shortened V by 6 bases and J by 8 bases, and 19 bases separated the two germline ends. The CDR3 runs to 15 residues. Each CDR3 protein is one row after TCRdb ran MiXCR on the reads. The repertoire includes around 750,000 distinct CDR3 sequences, roughly 33% of them detected once, and approximately 13% sits in the top ten. V and J are TRBV6-2 or TRBV6-3 and TRBJ1-4; perhaps TRBD1 as D (6 bases). The sequence was obtained from a human donor in good health (CMV status not recorded). Some clones in this sample may be carry-over from other donors' samples. Sequences were derived from cultured CD8+ T cells from PBMCs, sampled from culture after CMV antigen stimulation. The CDR3 sequence: CASSPQIGQIEKLFF. The CDR3 DNA follows: TGTGCCAGCAGCCCCCAAATTGGACAGATCGAAAAACTGTTTTTT.